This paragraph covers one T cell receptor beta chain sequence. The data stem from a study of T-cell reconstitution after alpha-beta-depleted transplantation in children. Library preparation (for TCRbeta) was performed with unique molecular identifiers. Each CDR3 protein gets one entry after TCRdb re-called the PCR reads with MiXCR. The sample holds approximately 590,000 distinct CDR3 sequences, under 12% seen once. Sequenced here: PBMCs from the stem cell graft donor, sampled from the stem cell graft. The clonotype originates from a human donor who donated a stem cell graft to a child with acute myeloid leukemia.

This CDR3 reads CASSLRGGRGEQYF. The CDR3 region has the DNA TGTGCCAGCAGCTTGAGGGGAGGACGTGGCGAGCAGTACTTC. This chain uses TRBV5-5 with TRBJ2-7; TRBD2 might be the D (6 bases). Looked up from germline, CDR1 is SGHKS and CDR2 is YYEKEE (reference sequence). The V gene lost 1 base and the J gene lost 6 bases, with 14 bases spanning the gap. The CDR3 loop spans 14 amino acids.